Below, one T cell receptor (beta chain) is given with its context. What it binds is unknown. The genes are named according to mouse. The missing CDR3 end, 4 residues past where the read stops, is filled in from the germline J gene. The sample has other DNA sequences that encode this CDR3 too. In each case, RNA was isolated and then reverse transcribed into cDNA as the sequencing template. Clones were sequenced by immunoSEQ multiplex PCR, and TCRdb holds only the in-frame ones, with some missing. This sample comprises about 270,000 clones, none seen once only. The record originates from a study of CD8+ T cells in alopecia areata. In the study overall: Approximately 7-11-week-old female C3H/HeJ mice were grafted with skin from spontaneously alopecic approximately 6-12-month-old C3H/HeJ graft donors. Study results and limitations: In lesional scalp, particularly from alopecia totalis/universalis, clonality was higher than in normal scalp.

Trimming took 0 bases from V and 0 from J; bases not matched to a gene: 0. Germline assignment: CDR1 NSHNY and CDR2 SYGAGN. The CDR3 runs 15 residues. It was with CD4, CD8alpha, NKG2D, NKG2ACE and other markers that pooled cutaneous lymph node cells were sorted. The receptor comes from a C3H/HeJ mouse with alopecia areata. Mice of this strain are of MHC haplotype H2-k. Sequencing was done on a sample of CD4+ T cells sorted from a lymph node. V gene TRBV13-1 combines with J gene TRBJ1-1; 9 bases match TRBD1. CDR3 protein: CASSDGQGANTEVFF. Partial CDR3 DNA: TGTGCCAGCAGTGATGGACAGGGGGCAAACACA.